This T cell receptor (beta chain) was sequenced in a study of PD-1 blockade in classical Hodgkin lymphoma. Relapse after autologous stem cell transplantation occurred in every patient, and brentuximab vedotin exposure varied. Best outcomes ranged across complete response, partial response and progressive disease. The data were produced by immunoSEQ multiplex PCR, yet TCRdb's version contains in-frame clones alone and is incomplete. The sample contains around 24,000 clones, roughly 65% of which appear only once. In regard to this clone: Its antigen is currently unknown.

Whole-study findings and limits: Among the patients, those starting nivolumab under 1 year after ASCT were excluded. CD4+ TCR diversity, unlike CD8+, rose significantly by C4D1. Patients with a complete response exhibited baseline diversity comparable to newly diagnosed patients.

This material consisted of peripheral blood mononuclear cells (PBMCs), taken before the second cycle of nivolumab. The source of this sequence is a human donor with classical Hodgkin lymphoma.

CDR3 residues: CASSYTFDRAGGYTF. The CDR3 region has the DNA TGTGCCAGCAGTTACACCTTCGACAGGGCTGGTGGCTACACCTTC. This rearrangement joins TRBV6-5 to TRBJ1-2; 7 bases agree with TRBD1. V lost 2 bases, J lost 7 bases, and 10 bases stayed unmatched. The CDR3 has 15 amino acids. The germline CDR1 and CDR2 sequences are MNHEY and SVGAGI.